This T cell receptor (beta chain) was identified during a study of somatic mutations in cytotoxic T cells in rheumatoid arthritis. A word on this clone: Its specificity is not known.

Measured with immunoSEQ multiplex PCR; TCRdb has only the in-frame clones, and not every one. The sample has 20,000 or so clones, roughly 77% seen once. CDR1 SGHVS and CDR2 FNYEAQ come from the germline V gene. Trimming removed 7 bases from V and 4 bases from J; junction bases left unmatched: 9. The CDR3 covers 14 residues. Overall study results and limits: No antigen targets were known for the expanded CD8+ clones.

The specimen sequenced was CD8+ T cells sorted from blood. The TCR was taken from an adult with rheumatoid arthritis. The V call is TRBV7-6, the J call TRBJ1-1; TRBD1 matches 7 bases. The CDR3 spells CASTLTGEGTEAFF. The CDR3 DNA sequence: TGTGCCAGCACCCTAACAGGGGAGGGCACTGAAGCTTTCTTT.